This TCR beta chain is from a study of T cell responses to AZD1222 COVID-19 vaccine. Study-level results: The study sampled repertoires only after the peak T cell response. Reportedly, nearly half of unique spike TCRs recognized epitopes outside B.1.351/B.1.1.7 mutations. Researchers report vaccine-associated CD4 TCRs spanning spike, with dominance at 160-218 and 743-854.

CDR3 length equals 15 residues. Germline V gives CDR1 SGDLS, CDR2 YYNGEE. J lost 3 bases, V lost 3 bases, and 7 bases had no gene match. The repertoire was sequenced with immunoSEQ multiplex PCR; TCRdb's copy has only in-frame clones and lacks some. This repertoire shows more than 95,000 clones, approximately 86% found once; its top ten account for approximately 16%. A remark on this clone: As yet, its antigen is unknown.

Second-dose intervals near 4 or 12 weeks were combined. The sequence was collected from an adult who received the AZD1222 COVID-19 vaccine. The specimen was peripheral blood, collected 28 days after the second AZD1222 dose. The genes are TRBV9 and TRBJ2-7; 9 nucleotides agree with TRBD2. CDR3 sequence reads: CASSGGVSGSYEQYF. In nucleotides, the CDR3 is TGTGCCAGCAGCGGGGGGGTTAGCGGGAGCTACGAGCAGTACTTC.